Sequencing of this T cell receptor beta chain was carried out in a study of CD8+ T cells in alopecia areata. As the sequencing template, cDNA was produced by extracting RNA and reverse transcribing it. Produced via immunoSEQ multiplex PCR; TCRdb's table is partial and in-frame only. Here the sample spans 150,000 or so clones, over 80% being singletons. This clone appeared a few times. Obtained from alopecia areata patients were lesional scalp punch biopsies along with peripheral blood. Using a FACSAria, the CD4+ and CD8+ T cells were sorted from the PBMCs. The CDR3 extends over 14 amino acids. Trimming removed 5 bases from V and 2 bases from J, with 10 bases in between. Germline V lookup: CDR1 SEHNR, CDR2 FQNEAQ (reference sequence).

The chain recombines TRBV7-9 with TRBJ2-1; possible D gene TRBD2, 7 bases. This material consisted of CD8+ T cells sorted from blood, taken at week 0. The TCR was taken from a human donor with alopecia areata. The CDR3, as DNA: TGTGCCAGCAGCCCCGGGGGGCCCTACAATGAGCAGTTCTTC. Its translation: CASSPGGPYNEQFF.